This T cell receptor (beta chain) was recorded in a study of beta chain features in type 1 diabetes. Study observations and caveats: There was a possibility that cDNA sequencing over-represented cells with high TCR expression. Any HLA-type effect on TCRB rearrangement remained unresolved here. Comparison showed that naive, central memory and Treg TCRB repertoires appeared more similar among patients than among healthy donors. Patients with Type 1 diabetes showed moderately but significantly shorter TCRB CDR3s in all four CD4+ subsets.

The CDR3 extends over 15 amino acids. CDR1 is MNHEY and CDR2 is SMNVEV in the germline V gene (reference sequence). The germline V and J ends were trimmed by 3 bases and 8 bases, with 17 bases remaining between them. A note on this clone: Its cognate antigen is unknown.

Expressed TCRB transcripts were sequenced, since all the RNA that had been isolated was reverse transcribed. Produced via immunoSEQ multiplex PCR; TCRdb's table is partial and in-frame only. Of hundreds of thousands of clones in the sample, roughly 15% are singletons; the top ten hold around 0.095%. The clonotype was recovered from a man between 18 and 35 years old in good health. The rearrangement joins TRBV27 to TRBJ2-1; D is unclear. The specimen was naive CD4+ T cells from blood. The CDR3 DNA is TGTGCCAGCAGTTTTAGGTTTATCTTTCCCCATGAGCAGTTCTTC. As protein: CASSFRFIFPHEQFF.